This T cell receptor (beta chain) was identified in a study of PD-L1 blockade in urothelial cancer. The V end lost 4 bases, the J end lost 0 bases, and 9 bases lay between the germline ends. Germline V lookup: CDR1 LNHDA, CDR2 SQIVND (reference sequence). This CDR3 comprises 15 residues. Data came from immunoSEQ multiplex PCR; TCRdb stores just in-frame clones and leaves some out. The sample includes just over 35,000 clones, just over 35% of them seen just once. Study findings and constraints: For every patient, only one FFPE tumor sample was used, and it was not taken just before treatment.

This clone has a handful of counts. Its target is not known. Specimen: tumor tissue, collected before atezolizumab (anti-PD-L1) treatment. The chain couples TRBV19 to TRBJ1-4, with no clear D. This receptor was obtained from a man aged 60 to 69 with urothelial cancer. The CDR3 nucleotides are TGTGCCAGTAGTAGGGGTGTGGCAACTAATGAAAAACTGTTTTTT. This sequence encodes CASSRGVATNEKLFF.